The next 23 T cell receptor beta chains were all read from a single sample in a study of cytomegalovirus exposure and HLA in healthy donors. Vbeta (60) and Jbeta (13) primers were used in the PCR. The data were produced by immunoSEQ multiplex PCR, yet TCRdb's version contains in-frame clones alone and is incomplete. The repertoire holds some 150,000 clones, with 70% as singletons. Sequences were obtained from PBMCs. Source of these receptors: a woman in her thirties in good health and CMV-seronegative.

The rearrangement links TRBV19 to TRBJ1-1; D might be TRBD1 (5 bases). V was shortened by 7 bases and J by 0 bases, with 12 bases between the two germline ends. The CDR3 is made up of 14 amino acids. Germline V lookup: CDR1 LNHDA, CDR2 SQIVND (reference sequence). CDR3 bases: TGTGCCAGTACCTCAGGGTTGCTGAACACTGAAGCTTTCTTT. Translated, it gives CASTSGLLNTEAFF.

This clone was counted between two and nine times. V is TRBV19 and J is TRBJ2-2; 7 bases agree with TRBD2. CDR3 length: 14 amino acids. Germline V gives CDR1 LNHDA, CDR2 SQIVND (reference sequence). V lost 5 bases and J lost 1; bases outside the gene matches: 1. CDR3: CASSGGGNTGELFF. The CDR3 nucleotides read TGTGCCAGTAGTGGCGGGGGGAACACCGGGGAGCTGTTTTTT.

V gene TRBV2 combines with J gene TRBJ2-3, with 11 bases lining up with TRBD2. The V gene's germline CDR1 is SNHLY and CDR2 FYNNEI. The CDR3 sequence is 15 residues long. Losses at the gene ends were 6 bases for V and 2 bases for J; bases not matched to a gene: 4. This chain's CDR3 is CASSGLAGFTDTQYF. CDR3 coding DNA: TGTGCCAGCAGCGGACTAGCGGGCTTCACAGATACGCAGTATTTT.

V and J are TRBV6-1 and TRBJ2-3, with 7 bases aligning to TRBD2. CDR1 and CDR2 (germline): MNHNS, SASEGT. The V gene end was trimmed by 5 bases and the J gene end by 0 bases; junction bases not matched to a gene: 5. The CDR3 totals 15 residues. CDR3 loop: CASSPLSGSTDTQYF. In nucleotides, the CDR3 is TGTGCCAGCAGTCCCCTTAGCGGGAGCACAGATACGCAGTATTTT.

The chain links TRBV5-5 to TRBJ2-2, with D possibly matching TRBD1 (6 bases). With 0 bases removed from V and 7 bases from J, the gap between germline ends came to 10 bases. The CDR3 covers 14 residues. Germline loops: CDR1 SGHKS, CDR2 YYEKEE (reference sequence). CDR3 amino acids: CASSLGGHDGELFF. The CDR3 region has the DNA TGTGCCAGCAGCTTGGGGGGGCATGACGGGGAGCTGTTTTTT.

The rearrangement links TRBV7-8 to TRBJ1-5; maybe TRBD1 (5 bases). The germline gives CDR1 SGHVS, CDR2 FQNEAQ. Trimming cost V 1 base and J 6 bases, with 13 bases left between them. The CDR3 spans 15 residues. CDR3 in amino acids: CASSLGGRVGQPQHF. CDR3 coding DNA: TGTGCCAGCAGCTTAGGAGGCAGGGTGGGTCAGCCCCAGCATTTT.

The V and J genes are TRBV6-1 and TRBJ2-7; 7 nucleotides agree with TRBD1. V lost 1 base, J lost 1 base, and 4 bases stayed unmatched. The CDR3 has 15 amino acids. The germline gives CDR1 MNHNS, CDR2 SASEGT. CDR3 sequence reads: CASSEGQGVSYEQYV. The CDR3 bases are TGTGCCAGCAGTGAAGGGCAGGGGGTATCCTACGAGCAGTACGTC.

This clone turned up a few times. V gene TRBV7-2 combines with J gene TRBJ1-2; 7 bases agree with TRBD1. Germline lookup yields CDR1 SGHTA and CDR2 FQGNSA. This CDR3 is built from 15 residues. V lost 5 bases and J lost 2; bases outside the gene matches: 8. DNA of the CDR3: TGTGCCAGCAGCCCCTCCCGACAGGGAAACTATGGCTACACCTTC. Translating it yields CASSPSRQGNYGYTF.

A few counts support this clone. The chain is built from TRBV5-8 and TRBJ1-5; tentative D call: TRBD1 (5 bases). Germline V CDR1 and CDR2: SGHTS, YDEGEE. CDR3 length: 14 amino acids. Deletions cut 2 bases from V and 6 bases from J, with 12 bases between. DNA for the CDR3: TGTGCCAGCAGCTTCTATCAGGGCTCTCAGCCCCAGCATTTT. Its translation is CASSFYQGSQPQHF.

CDR3 nucleotide sequence: TGTGCCAGCTTGGGACTAGCGGGAGGACCAGATACGCAGTATTTT. Its protein product is CASLGLAGGPDTQYF. This chain joins TRBV18 and TRBJ2-3; 15 nucleotides match TRBD2. Germline CDR1 and CDR2: KGHSH and LQKENI. With 7 bases clipped from V and 4 bases from J, the junction kept 3 bases outside the gene matches. The CDR3 totals 15 residues. The complete variable domain, with remaining parts taken from reference TRBV18 and TRBJ2-3, reads NAGVMQNPRHLVRRRGQEARLRCSPMKGHSHVYWYRQLPEEGLKFMVYLQKENIIDESGMPKERFSAEFPKEGPSILRIQQVVRGDSAAYFCASLGLAGGPDTQYFGPGTRLTVL.

This chain connects TRBV6-5 to TRBJ2-3; 8 bases are a match to TRBD2. CDR3 length equals 14 residues. Germline V gives CDR1 MNHEY, CDR2 SVGAGI. V was clipped by 7 bases and J by 3 bases; unmatched bases: 6. The CDR3 loop is CASTGLGRTDTQYF. CDR3 nucleotides: TGTGCCAGCACGGGACTAGGGCGTACAGATACGCAGTATTTT.

This clone was observed once. The rearrangement uses TRBV29-1 and TRBJ1-1, with TRBD1 matching 7 bases. CDR1 is SQVTM and CDR2 is ANQGSEA in the germline V gene. V dropped 7 bases and J dropped 4; count of bases not matched to a gene: 6. This CDR3 region has 12 residues. CDR3 residues: CSGQGGGTEAFF. The CDR3, as DNA: TGCAGCGGCCAGGGGGGAGGCACTGAAGCTTTCTTT.

J is TRBJ2-1 and V is TRBV7-9; TRBD2 matches at 7 bases. The J segment lost 8 bases and the V segment lost 0 bases, leaving 10 bases of the junction unmatched. Germline CDR1 reads SEHNR; CDR2 reads FQNEAQ (reference sequence). The CDR3 length is 16 residues. The CDR3 is CASSLALASGDYEQFF. DNA of the CDR3: TGTGCCAGCAGCTTAGCGCTGGCTAGCGGCGACTATGAGCAGTTCTTC.

This clone was seen a handful of times. The same CDR3 is also encoded by other DNA sequences in this sample. The rearrangement uses TRBV18 and TRBJ1-1, with D unresolved. Trimming took 3 bases from V and 0 from J, leaving 11 bases between them. This CDR3 contains 15 residues. Germline-derived CDR1 and CDR2 are KGHSH and LQKENI. The CDR3 sequence: CASSPTIGMNTEAFF. CDR3 nucleotide sequence: TGTGCCAGCTCACCCACTATAGGCATGAACACTGAAGCTTTCTTT.

This chain joins TRBV5-4 and TRBJ2-6; D is possibly TRBD1 (7 bases). The germline gives CDR1 SGHNT, CDR2 YYREEE (reference sequence). The V gene lost 0 bases and the J gene lost 2 bases, with 12 bases spanning the gap. The CDR3 length is 17 residues. The CDR3, as DNA: TGTGCCAGCAGCTTGGAGACAGGGACTGCTGGGGCCAACGTCCTGACTTTC. Its translation: CASSLETGTAGANVLTF.

This chain links TRBV7-2 with TRBJ1-5, with D tentatively TRBD1 (6 bases). The CDR3 sequence is 15 residues long. The V and J ends lost 5 bases and 6 bases respectively, with 17 bases between them. The germline CDR1 and CDR2 sequences are SGHTA and FQGNSA. Here the CDR3 reads CASSQTGGSGQPQHF. CDR3 DNA sequence: TGTGCCAGCAGCCAGACAGGAGGTTCGGGTCAGCCCCAGCATTTT.

This rearrangement joins TRBV28 to TRBJ1-4; 7 bases agree with TRBD1. The CDR3 consists of 14 residues. CDR1 is MDHEN, CDR2 SYDVKM, per germline. V shed 5 bases and J 9 bases; nucleotides not matched to a gene: 9. For the CDR3, the DNA is TGTGCCAGCAGTACCGGGGACAGTCTCAAAAAACTGTTTTTT. Protein sequence: CASSTGDSLKKLFF.

The rearrangement uses TRBV5-1 and TRBJ1-4; D call uncertain. Germline CDR1 SGHRS, CDR2 YFSETQ. CDR3 length: 14 amino acids. Trimming cost V 1 base and J 1 base, with 5 bases left between them. As DNA, the CDR3 is TGCGCCAGCAGCTTGTCGGTAACTAATGAAAAACTGTTTTTT. It translates to CASSLSVTNEKLFF.

This chain connects TRBV29-1 to TRBJ2-3, with a weak D call TRBD1 (5 bases). From germline, CDR1 is SQVTM and CDR2 ANQGSEA. This CDR3 region has 15 residues. The V end lost 3 bases, the J end lost 4 bases, and 17 bases lay between the germline ends. The CDR3 spells CSVDDRQSAPDTQYF. The CDR3 nucleotides read TGCAGCGTTGACGATAGACAGTCGGCGCCAGATACGCAGTATTTT.

The gene calls are TRBV2 and TRBJ2-3; TRBD2 matches at 11 bases. Germline V gene data show CDR1 as SNHLY and CDR2 as FYNNEI. The CDR3 spans 15 residues. The trim removed 8 bases at V and 0 bases at J, leaving 4 bases unmatched. In DNA form, the CDR3 reads TGTGCCAGCGTCTGGACTAGCGGGAGCACAGATACGCAGTATTTT. Translation: CASVWTSGSTDTQYF. Looking up the rest from reference TRBV2 and TRBJ2-3 gives the full variable domain: EPEVTQTPSHQVTQMGQEVILRCVPISNHLYFYWYRQILGQKVEFLVSFYNNEISEKSEIFDDQFSVERPDGSNFTLKIRSTKLEDSAMYFCASVWTSGSTDTQYFGPGTRLTVL.

The chain joins TRBV7-6 to TRBJ2-2, with TRBD1 identical over 8 bases. CDR1 and CDR2 from the germline V gene are SGHVS and FNYEAQ. V lost 5 bases, J lost 4 bases, and 6 bases stayed unmatched. CDR3 size: 15 residues. The CDR3 bases are TGTGCCAGCAGCCCTGGACAGGGAGCCACCGGGGAGCTGTTTTTT. It encodes CASSPGQGATGELFF.

The V gene is TRBV5-1, the J gene TRBJ2-5, with TRBD2 identical over 9 bases. The CDR3 runs 14 residues. J was trimmed by 7 bases and V by 5 bases; bases with no gene match: 9. CDR1 and CDR2 (germline): SGHRS, YFSETQ. This CDR3 is CASREASGALTQYF. Written as DNA, the CDR3 is TGCGCCAGCAGAGAGGCTAGCGGGGCCTTGACCCAGTACTTC. Looking up the rest from reference TRBV5-1 and TRBJ2-5 gives the full variable domain: KAGVTQTPRYLIKTRGQQVTLSCSPISGHRSVSWYQQTPGQGLQFLFEYFSETQRNKGNFPGRFSGRQFSNSRSEMNVSTLELGDSALYLCASREASGALTQYFGPGTRLLVL.

The chain has TRBV7-9 and TRBJ2-3, with a weak D call TRBD2 (6 bases). The CDR3 runs 14 residues. V dropped 4 bases and J dropped 2 bases, with 10 bases sitting between them. Germline values: CDR1 SEHNR, CDR2 FQNEAQ (reference sequence). Written as DNA, the CDR3 is TGTGCCAGCAGCTGGGGACTTTCCACAGATACGCAGTATTTT. Translated, it gives CASSWGLSTDTQYF.